The next 26 T cell receptor beta chains were all read from a single sample in a study of blood T cell repertoires in COVID-19. Libraries were prepared by immunoSEQ multiplex PCR; TCRdb keeps only in-frame clonotypes and omits some of them. The profile covers about 370,000 clones, with about 87% appearing a single time and about 9.4% taken by the ten largest. The sample consisted of peripheral blood. All receptors come from a woman aged 30 to 39 with COVID-19, enrolled during active disease.

J is TRBJ2-1 and V is TRBV5-1; 11 bases align to TRBD2. CDR1 and CDR2 (germline): SGHRS, YFSETQ. J gave up 5 bases and V 5 bases, and 6 bases lay outside the gene matches. This CDR3 comprises 15 residues. Here the CDR3 DNA reads TGCGCCAGCAGTCTTAGACTAGCGGGGCACAATGAGCAGTTCTTC. As protein: CASSLRLAGHNEQFF.

This CDR3 reads CASSGLDRGQETQYF. Here the CDR3 DNA reads TGTGCCAGCAGCGGCCTGGACAGGGGCCAAGAGACCCAGTACTTC. The chain carries TRBV9 and TRBJ2-5, with 9 bases identical to TRBD1. Trimming removed 3 bases from V and 1 base from J; junction bases left unmatched: 4. CDR3 size: 15 residues. Germline V gene sequence: CDR1 SGDLS, CDR2 YYNGEE.

This clone showed up just once. V gene TRBV18 combines with J gene TRBJ2-3, with 12 bases lining up with TRBD2. Germline loops: CDR1 KGHSH, CDR2 LQKENI. V trimming: 6 bases; J trimming: 1 base; junction bases outside the gene matches: 2. This CDR3 has 15 amino acids. For the CDR3, the DNA is TGTGCCAGCTCGACTAGCGGGAGAGGCACAGATACGCAGTATTTT. Translation: CASSTSGRGTDTQYF.

V gene TRBV5-4 combines with J gene TRBJ2-3; 11 bases align to TRBD1. The CDR3 consists of 15 residues. Germline V CDR1 and CDR2: SGHNT, YYREEE (reference sequence). Trimming removed 5 bases from V and 3 bases from J; junction bases left unmatched: 5. As DNA, the CDR3 is TGTGCCAGCAGACCCGGGACAGGGGGAACAGATACGCAGTATTTT. Its protein product is CASRPGTGGTDTQYF.

The V and J genes are TRBV5-1 and TRBJ2-7; no firm D call. Trimming removed 4 bases from V and 0 bases from J, with 11 bases in between. CDR3 length: 14 amino acids. Germline CDR1 is SGHRS and CDR2 is YFSETQ. CDR3 nucleotide sequence: TGCGCCAGCAGCACCACGGTCGCCTCCTACGAGCAGTACTTC. Its translation is CASSTTVASYEQYF.

The rearrangement uses TRBV6-5 and TRBJ1-5; D gene ambiguous. The CDR3 covers 13 residues. Trimming cost V 5 bases and J 2 bases, with 7 bases left between them. The germline V gene has CDR1 MNHEY and CDR2 SVGAGI. The CDR3 nucleotides read TGTGCCAGCAGTCGCCCGGGCAATCAGCCCCAGCATTTT. It translates to CASSRPGNQPQHF.

This clone was seen only once. J is TRBJ2-3 and V is TRBV11-3; TRBD2 is a possible D gene (5 bases). There are 14 residues in the CDR3. Germline CDR1 reads SGHNT; CDR2 reads YENEEA. The V gene lost 4 bases and the J gene lost 10 bases, with 18 bases spanning the gap. CDR3 in amino acids: CASSSTQLAGSQYF. As DNA, the CDR3 is TGTGCCAGCAGCTCTACCCAGCTAGCCGGTTCGCAGTATTTT. Supplemented by reference TRBV11-3 and TRBJ2-3, the full variable domain reads EAGVVQSPRYKIIEKKQPVAFWCNPISGHNTLYWYLQNLGQGPELLIRYENEEAVDDSQLPKDRFSAERLKGVDSTLKIQPAELGDSAVYLCASSSTQLAGSQYFGPGTRLTVL.

The chain has TRBV30 and TRBJ2-7; the match to TRBD2 covers 8 bases. CDR1 is GTSNPN, CDR2 SVGIG, per germline (reference sequence). This CDR3 has 13 amino acids. V dropped 0 bases and J dropped 4; count of bases not matched to a gene: 2. The CDR3: CAWSVKRGYEQYF. The CDR3 DNA sequence: TGTGCCTGGAGTGTCAAGCGGGGGTACGAGCAGTACTTC.

The V gene is TRBV7-2, the J gene TRBJ2-3; the D gene is possibly TRBD2 (7 bases). Trimming removed 5 bases from V and 2 bases from J, with 23 bases in between. This CDR3 spans 18 amino acids. Germline CDR1 is SGHTA and CDR2 is FQGNSA. The DNA of the CDR3 is TGTGCCAGCAGCGGGGCTACCGCGGGCGGGGGCAACACAGATACGCAGTATTTT. It specifies CASSGATAGGGNTDTQYF.

V usage is TRBV11-2 and J usage is TRBJ2-3, with 9 nucleotides matching TRBD2. From germline, CDR1 is SGHAT and CDR2 FQNNGV. The ends lost 1 base at V and 4 bases at J; junction bases unmatched: 6. The CDR3 covers 16 residues. The DNA of the CDR3 is TGTGCCAGCAGCTTAGTGGGCGGGAGGGGGGCAGATACGCAGTATTTT. Its translation: CASSLVGGRGADTQYF.

The chain has TRBV6-5 and TRBJ1-1; 7 bases align to TRBD1. Per the germline V gene, CDR1 is MNHEY and CDR2 is SVGAGI. After removal of 6 bases from V and 5 bases from J, the junction contained 12 bases not matched to a gene. CDR3 length: 15 amino acids. CDR3 protein: CASRLDEGAPTEAFF. CDR3 nucleotides: TGTGCCAGCAGGTTAGATGAGGGGGCGCCTACTGAAGCTTTCTTT.

V usage is TRBV2 and J usage is TRBJ2-1; 7 nucleotides match TRBD2. In germline, CDR1 is SNHLY, CDR2 FYNNEI. The trim removed 8 bases at V and 0 bases at J, leaving 4 bases unmatched. This CDR3 has 14 residues. CDR3 bases: TGTGCCAGCGTCCGGGACTACTCCTACAATGAGCAGTTCTTC. Protein product: CASVRDYSYNEQFF. The full variable domain, in which reference TRBV2 and TRBJ2-1 provide the parts outside the CDR3, is EPEVTQTPSHQVTQMGQEVILRCVPISNHLYFYWYRQILGQKVEFLVSFYNNEISEKSEIFDDQFSVERPDGSNFTLKIRSTKLEDSAMYFCASVRDYSYNEQFFGPGTRLTVL.

The chain carries TRBV6-5 and TRBJ2-3; D uncertain. The CDR3 has 13 residues. The ends were cut back, 5 bases at V and 1 base at J, with 7 bases in the middle. From germline, CDR1 is MNHEY and CDR2 SVGAGI. The CDR3 DNA sequence: TGTGCCAGCAGTCCCCGGGGCACAGATACGCAGTATTTT. Encoded protein: CASSPRGTDTQYF.

This chain's CDR3 is CARSLAHTPNTGELFF. In DNA form, the CDR3 reads TGTGCCAGAAGCTTGGCTCACACCCCGAACACCGGGGAGCTGTTTTTT. V and J are TRBV5-3 and TRBJ2-2; D gene uncertain. TRBV5-3 is annotated as an ORF whose role is uncertain. Trimming took 0 bases from V and 0 from J, leaving 9 bases between them. There are 16 residues in the CDR3.

J is TRBJ2-2 and V is TRBV30; tentatively, D is TRBD2 (6 bases). Germline V gene sequence: CDR1 GTSNPN, CDR2 SVGIG (reference sequence). The CDR3 extends over 15 amino acids. V was clipped by 7 bases and J by 0 bases, with 15 bases between them. The CDR3 DNA is TGTGCCTTATCATGGAGCGGGCCGAACACCGGGGAGCTGTTTTTT. Protein product: CALSWSGPNTGELFF. The full variable domain, with the rest looked up from reference TRBV30 and TRBJ2-2, is SQTIHQWPATLVQPVGSPLSLECTVEGTSNPNLYWYRQAAGRGLQLLFYSVGIGQISSEVPQNLSASRPQDRQFILSSKKLLLSDSGFYLCALSWSGPNTGELFFGEGSRLTVL.

The rearrangement links TRBV9 to TRBJ1-4; no definite D call. The CDR3 has 13 amino acids. V lost 0 bases and J lost 8, with 8 bases in between. Per germline, CDR1 SGDLS and CDR2 YYNGEE. CDR3 in DNA: TGTGCCAGCAGCGTAGCTACCGGGGAAAAACTGTTTTTT. Translated, it gives CASSVATGEKLFF.

This chain links TRBV6-6 with TRBJ2-5; TRBD2 matches 9 bases. In germline, CDR1 is MNHNY, CDR2 SVGAGI (reference sequence). V lost 5 bases, J lost 5 bases, and 15 bases stayed unmatched. The length of the CDR3 is 17 residues. CDR3 bases: TGTGCCAGCAGTCCTATGGCCCCAAATAGCGGGAGTGAGACCCAGTACTTC. It codes for CASSPMAPNSGSETQYF.

This chain joins TRBV12-2 and TRBJ2-6; the D call in the table, TRBD2, was not verified against the DNA. TRBV12-2 is designated a pseudogene. The CDR3 runs 18 residues. CDR3 sequence: CASRWHERENSGANVLTF. The CDR3 coding sequence is TGTGCAAGTCGCTGGCATGAGCGGGAGAACTCTGGGGCCAACGTCCTGACTTTC.

The chain couples TRBV19 to TRBJ2-3; a weak D match, TRBD1 (5 bases). Germline V gives CDR1 LNHDA, CDR2 SQIVND (reference sequence). Between the trimmed V and J ends, which lost 0 bases and 0 bases, there was a span of 13 bases. This CDR3 has 17 amino acids. CDR3 in amino acids: CASSIDLGPPSTDTQYF. The CDR3, as DNA: TGTGCCAGTAGTATAGATCTGGGGCCCCCTAGCACAGATACGCAGTATTTT.

V usage is TRBV11-1 and J usage is TRBJ2-5; 9 nucleotides align to TRBD1. V was clipped by 5 bases and J by 5 bases; unmatched bases: 6. The CDR3 runs 14 residues. Per the germline V gene, CDR1 is SGHAT and CDR2 is FQDESV (reference sequence). CDR3 DNA: TGTGCCAGCAGCACCCGACAGGGGGGCGAGACCCAGTACTTC. Translation gives CASSTRQGGETQYF. The full variable domain, rest sourced from reference TRBV11-1 and TRBJ2-5, is EAEVAQSPRYKITEKSQAVAFWCDPISGHATLYWYRQILGQGPELLVQFQDESVVDDSQLPKDRFSAERLKGVDSTLKIQPAELGDSAMYLCASSTRQGGETQYFGPGTRLLVL.

The gene calls are TRBV28 and TRBJ2-5, with D perhaps matching TRBD2 (5 bases). The V gene lost 3 bases and the J gene lost 4 bases, with 15 bases spanning the gap. Germline assignment: CDR1 MDHEN and CDR2 SYDVKM. This CDR3 has 15 residues. This CDR3 reads CASSFEGARRETQYF. The DNA for the CDR3 is TGTGCCAGCAGTTTTGAGGGAGCGAGGAGAGAGACCCAGTACTTC.

The chain links TRBV18 to TRBJ2-1, with TRBD2 identical over 7 bases. The CDR3 has 17 residues. In germline, CDR1 is KGHSH, CDR2 LQKENI. The ends lost 1 base at V and 1 base at J; junction bases unmatched: 7. The CDR3 DNA sequence: TGTGCCAGCTCACCACGTATTGGCGGGGGTTCCTACAATGAGCAGTTCTTC. Translated, it gives CASSPRIGGGSYNEQFF.

The J gene is TRBJ2-1, the V gene TRBV5-4; D uncertain. Trimming removed 0 bases from V and 1 base from J, with 8 bases in between. The CDR3 spans 15 residues. Germline V gene lookup returns CDR1 SGHNT and CDR2 YYREEE (reference sequence). The CDR3 nucleotides are TGTGCCAGCAGCTTGGGAGGAGCGTCCTACAATGAGCAGTTCTTC. This gives the protein CASSLGGASYNEQFF.

The chain uses TRBV11-3 and TRBJ2-5; TRBD1 aligns across 9 bases. Looked up from germline, CDR1 is SGHNT and CDR2 is YENEEA. With V trimmed by 0 bases and J by 5 bases, 10 bases remained unmatched. This CDR3 contains 17 residues. The CDR3 sequence: CASSLDRDRGIGETQYF. DNA of the CDR3: TGTGCCAGCAGCTTAGATCGAGACAGGGGGATCGGGGAGACCCAGTACTTC.

This chain joins TRBV7-3 and TRBJ2-1, with 9 bases aligning to TRBD2. Per the germline V gene, CDR1 is SGHTA and CDR2 is FQGTGA. The CDR3 has 17 residues. The V gene end was trimmed by 0 bases and the J gene end by 2 bases; junction bases not matched to a gene: 5. CDR3 loop: CASSLTRLAGPYNEQFF. The CDR3 DNA reads as TGTGCCAGCAGCTTAACTCGGCTAGCGGGACCCTACAATGAGCAGTTCTTC.

In its sample, this clone was seen once. The rearrangement links TRBV5-1 to TRBJ2-7, with 8 positions matching TRBD2. With V trimmed by 7 bases and J by 1 base, 7 bases remained unmatched. Germline V CDR1 and CDR2: SGHRS, YFSETQ. The CDR3 covers 14 residues. CDR3 region: CASCPGLGSYEQYF. Here the CDR3 DNA reads TGCGCCAGCTGTCCGGGACTAGGGTCCTACGAGCAGTACTTC.